This TCR beta chain was sequenced during a study of PD-1 blockade in classical Hodgkin lymphoma. Documented time point: newly diagnosed, previously untreated cHL patient sample. Sequenced by immunoSEQ multiplex PCR; TCRdb stores in-frame clones only, minus some. The sample lists some 70,000 clones, approximately 93% occurring once. CDR1 is MDHEN and CDR2 is SYDVKM in the germline V gene. V dropped 6 bases and J dropped 9 bases, with 18 bases sitting between them. The CDR3 spans 14 residues. The chain is built from TRBV28 and TRBJ2-4; D might be TRBD1 (6 bases). This TCR was recovered from a human donor with classical Hodgkin lymphoma. Sequenced: peripheral blood mononuclear cells (PBMCs). As DNA, the CDR3 is TGTGCCAGCAGCCGACCACAGGGAGTGGGCATTCAGTACTTC. It specifies CASSRPQGVGIQYF.